This entry lists 23 T cell receptor beta chains sequenced from one sample in a study of T cells after posttransplantation cyclophosphamide. Sampled 1 year posttransplant, controls received myeloablative marrow transplants, methotrexate and a calcineurin inhibitor. Clones were sequenced by immunoSEQ multiplex PCR, and TCRdb holds only the in-frame ones, with some missing. The repertoire holds approximately 10,000 clones, with 81% as singletons. The source material was PBMCs, sampled 367 days after allogeneic stem cell transplant with calcineurin inhibitor and methotrexate. Every receptor here comes from a male patient between 25 and 40 years old who received an allogeneic stem cell transplant from an unrelated donor, was CMV-positive, and had acute GVHD only. The graft donor may have contributed some T cells.

V usage is TRBV5-4 and J usage is TRBJ2-7; 7 nucleotides align to TRBD1. J was trimmed by 6 bases and V by 4 bases; bases with no gene match: 13. This CDR3 has 15 residues. CDR1 and CDR2 from the germline V gene are SGHNT and YYREEE (reference sequence). DNA of the CDR3: TGTGCCAGCAGCAAAGACAGGGCTGGCCTGGGCGAGCAGTACTTC. Its translation: CASSKDRAGLGEQYF.

The chain couples TRBV6-1 to TRBJ1-5; D gene unclear. Germline CDR1 and CDR2: MNHNS and SASEGT. Trimming pared 10 bases from V and 0 bases from J, leaving 10 bases between. The CDR3 is made up of 13 amino acids. The CDR3 coding sequence is TGTGCCACTAGGCCATATAGCAATCAGCCCCAGCATTTT. The encoded protein is CATRPYSNQPQHF.

J is TRBJ1-1 and V is TRBV7-9; tentative D call: TRBD1 (6 bases). Trimming removed 4 bases at V and 3 bases at J, with 15 bases between. Germline CDR1 and CDR2: SEHNR and FQNEAQ (reference sequence). The CDR3 is 15 amino acids. CDR3 region: CASSSAQGFYTEAFF. Written as DNA, the CDR3 is TGTGCCAGCAGCTCGGCACAGGGTTTCTACACTGAAGCTTTCTTT. Full variable domain (missing parts from reference TRBV7-9 and TRBJ1-1): DTGVSQNPRHKITKRGQNVTFRCDPISEHNRLYWYRQTLGQGPEFLTYFQNEAQLEKSRLLSDRFSAERPKGSFSTLEIQRTEQGDSAMYLCASSSAQGFYTEAFFGQGTRLTVV.

This sequence joins TRBV19 and TRBJ1-2, with D unresolved. The germline V gene has CDR1 LNHDA and CDR2 SQIVND (reference sequence). CDR3 size: 9 residues. The V gene lost 8 bases and the J gene lost 8 bases, with 6 bases spanning the gap. CDR3 in amino acids: CASGGGYTF. CDR3 nucleotides: TGTGCCAGTGGTGGCGGCTACACCTTC.

The rearrangement uses TRBV5-1 and TRBJ2-7; D ambiguous. This CDR3 is built from 14 residues. Trimming stripped 2 bases from V and 3 bases from J, with 12 bases between. Germline CDR1 SGHRS, CDR2 YFSETQ. The CDR3 DNA reads as TGCGCCAGCAGCTTTCAGACACCCTACTACGAGCAGTACTTC. The encoded protein is CASSFQTPYYEQYF.

The rearrangement joins TRBV6-1 to TRBJ2-7, with 7 bases identical to TRBD1. Germline V lookup: CDR1 MNHNS, CDR2 SASEGT. CDR3 size: 13 residues. V shed 5 bases, J shed 2 bases, and the junction held 3 bases outside the gene matches. For the CDR3, the DNA is TGTGCCAGCAGTTGGACAGGAACCTACGAGCAGTACTTC. This gives the protein CASSWTGTYEQYF.

In DNA form, the CDR3 reads TGTGCCAGCAGTTTAAGTAGCGGCACTGAAGCTTTCTTT. Residues: CASSLSSGTEAFF. This chain uses TRBV6-5 with TRBJ1-1; D is ambiguous. The CDR3 extends over 13 amino acids. Trimming left V 4 bases short and J 4 bases short, with 10 bases between. Germline V CDR1 and CDR2: MNHEY, SVGAGI.

This clone was seen a handful of times. The chain couples TRBV7-8 to TRBJ1-1; 9 bases match TRBD1. The CDR3 sequence is 13 residues long. Germline assignment: CDR1 SGHVS and CDR2 FQNEAQ. Unmatched junction bases numbered 3, after V lost 3 bases and J lost 7 bases. As DNA, the CDR3 is TGTGCCAGCAGCTTCGGACAGGGGATTGAAGCTTTCTTT. It encodes CASSFGQGIEAFF.

The genes are TRBV18 and TRBJ1-1, with TRBD1 matching over 10 bases. The V and J ends lost 4 bases and 1 base, in that order; junction bases with no gene match: 3. The CDR3 is 15 amino acids. Germline V gives CDR1 KGHSH, CDR2 LQKENI. The CDR3 nucleotides read TGTGCCAGCTCACTTCGACAGGGGGCGAACACTGAAGCTTTCTTT. This gives the protein CASSLRQGANTEAFF.

The gene calls are TRBV5-6 and TRBJ1-5; possibly TRBD1 for D (5 bases). V was pared by 5 bases and J by 1 base, with 13 bases between. The CDR3 consists of 15 residues. Germline V CDR1 and CDR2: SGHDT, YYEEEE. DNA for the CDR3: TGTGCCAGCAGTGTTGGCTGGGGCAGCAATCAGCCCCAGCATTTT. Its protein product is CASSVGWGSNQPQHF.

The J gene is TRBJ2-7, the V gene TRBV27, with 15 bases identical to TRBD2. The CDR3 covers 18 residues. V shed 6 bases and J 1 base; nucleotides not matched to a gene: 10. CDR1 is MNHEY, CDR2 SMNVEV, per germline (reference sequence). The CDR3: CASSLDGLAGGGSYEQYF. Here the CDR3 DNA reads TGTGCCAGCAGCCTCGACGGACTAGCGGGAGGGGGTTCCTACGAGCAGTACTTC.

This rearrangement joins TRBV30 to TRBJ2-7; D call uncertain. The germline V and J ends were trimmed by 2 bases and 5 bases, with 10 bases remaining between them. Germline CDR1 GTSNPN, CDR2 SVGIG (reference sequence). The CDR3 runs to 12 residues. Here the CDR3 reads CAWSLDSDEQYF. DNA for the CDR3: TGTGCCTGGAGTCTAGATTCGGACGAGCAGTACTTC.

This clone was recorded only once. The chain has TRBV11-3 and TRBJ2-1, with TRBD2 identical over 11 bases. J gave up 8 bases and V 6 bases, and 9 bases lay outside the gene matches. Germline V gives CDR1 SGHNT, CDR2 YENEEA. The CDR3 runs 15 residues. CDR3: CASRGTSGPLDEQFF. As DNA, the CDR3 is TGTGCCAGCAGGGGGACTAGCGGCCCCTTAGATGAGCAGTTCTTC.

V and J are TRBV20-1 and TRBJ1-3; D is unresolved. CDR1 and CDR2 (germline): DFQATT, SNEGSKA (reference sequence). V lost 3 bases and J 7 bases, leaving 7 bases between the germline ends. This CDR3 spans 11 amino acids. CDR3 coding DNA: TGCAGTGCTAGTCCCGAGAACACCATATATTTT. Residues: CSASPENTIYF.

The rearrangement links TRBV6-5 to TRBJ2-7; TRBD1 agrees at 8 bases. CDR3 size: 16 residues. Germline assignment: CDR1 MNHEY and CDR2 SVGAGI. Losses at the gene ends were 2 bases for V and 7 bases for J; bases not matched to a gene: 13. The CDR3 DNA reads TGTGCCAGCAGTTACAATGACAGGGGTTGGGTGGGGGAGCAGTACTTC. As protein: CASSYNDRGWVGEQYF.

The chain combines TRBV2 with TRBJ1-2, with 9 nucleotides matching TRBD1. The CDR3 spans 13 residues. J gave up 8 bases and V 5 bases, and 6 bases lay outside the gene matches. Germline values: CDR1 SNHLY, CDR2 FYNNEI. The CDR3 DNA is TGTGCCAGCAGTTACGACAGGGGGGAGGGCTACACCTTC. Its protein is CASSYDRGEGYTF.

This clone ranks as medium-sized. The V call is TRBV9, the J call TRBJ2-1, with TRBD2 as a possible D gene (6 bases). CDR1 and CDR2 from the germline V gene are SGDLS and YYNGEE. The V end was cut by 4 bases, the J end by 4 bases, with 15 bases between. This CDR3 region has 15 residues. In DNA, the CDR3 is TGTGCCAGCAGCCCTTATAGCGGATATTACAATGAGCAGTTCTTC. This gives the protein CASSPYSGYYNEQFF.

V usage is TRBV19 and J usage is TRBJ1-5; D is possibly TRBD1 (6 bases). Germline CDR1 and CDR2: LNHDA and SQIVND (reference sequence). V was shortened by 6 bases and J by 6 bases, with 21 bases between the two germline ends. This CDR3 is 16 amino acids long. The DNA for the CDR3 is TGTGCCAGTAGGGCCGACGCGTTACAGGGTCGTCAGCCCCAGCATTTT. It yields the protein CASRADALQGRQPQHF.

This clone was seen only once. V and J are TRBV9 and TRBJ1-6; D perhaps matches TRBD1 (5 bases). This CDR3 has 14 residues. Germline CDR1 reads SGDLS; CDR2 reads YYNGEE. V lost 2 bases to trimming and J lost 10 bases, with 13 bases between them. CDR3: CASSVKGIGSPLHF. CDR3 nucleotide sequence: TGTGCCAGCAGCGTGAAGGGGATCGGCTCACCCCTCCACTTT.

The V call is TRBV29-1, the J call TRBJ1-3, with D perhaps TRBD1 (6 bases). The germline CDR1 and CDR2 sequences are SQVTM and ANQGSEA. The germline V and J ends were trimmed by 4 bases and 2 bases, with 18 bases remaining between them. The CDR3 sequence is 16 residues long. CDR3 region: CSVAGFGGPAGNTIYF. The CDR3 DNA reads TGCAGCGTTGCGGGTTTCGGGGGGCCTGCTGGAAACACCATATATTTT.

V gene TRBV7-9 combines with J gene TRBJ2-3, with 10 bases identical to TRBD2. Germline CDR1 and CDR2: SEHNR and FQNEAQ (reference sequence). The length of the CDR3 is 16 residues. V gave up 5 bases and J gave up 4 bases; unmatched junction bases: 9. Here the CDR3 DNA reads TGTGCCAGCAGCCTCACTAGCGGGAAAGGAGCAGATACGCAGTATTTT. It encodes CASSLTSGKGADTQYF. Complete variable domain (other parts from reference TRBV7-9 and TRBJ2-3): DTGVSQNPRHKITKRGQNVTFRCDPISEHNRLYWYRQTLGQGPEFLTYFQNEAQLEKSRLLSDRFSAERPKGSFSTLEIQRTEQGDSAMYLCASSLTSGKGADTQYFGPGTRLTVL.

The rearrangement links TRBV19 to TRBJ1-1, with D uncertain. The germline gives CDR1 LNHDA, CDR2 SQIVND (reference sequence). V was shortened by 7 bases and J by 6 bases, with 15 bases between the two germline ends. The CDR3 consists of 13 residues. In DNA form, the CDR3 reads TGTGCCAGTAAGAGGGTTTCTTTAGCTGAAGCTTTCTTT. Translating it yields CASKRVSLAEAFF. Using reference TRBV19 and TRBJ1-1 for the parts outside the CDR3, the full variable domain is DGGITQSPKYLFRKEGQNVTLSCEQNLNHDAMYWYRQDPGQGLRLIYYSQIVNDFQKGDIAEGYSVSREKKESFPLTVTSAQKNPTAFYLCASKRVSLAEAFFGQGTRLTVV.

This chain connects TRBV27 to TRBJ2-7, with TRBD1 matching over 7 bases. With 7 bases clipped from V and 4 bases from J, the junction kept 10 bases outside the gene matches. CDR1 and CDR2 from the germline V gene are MNHEY and SMNVEV (reference sequence). CDR3 length: 14 amino acids. The CDR3 region has the DNA TGTGCCAGCATGGAGGCAGGGGGTAGGTACGAGCAGTACTTC. This encodes CASMEAGGRYEQYF.